This is a list of T cell receptor beta chains from one sample in a study of T cells in Graves' hyperthyroidism and ophthalmopathy. Using its own MiXCR run on the multiplex PCR reads, TCRdb lists one record per CDR3 protein. Here the sample spans 500,000 to 800,000 distinct CDR3 sequences, roughly 46% being singletons. The sample comprised peripheral blood or thyroid tissue (not recorded which). The receptors stem from an adult man with Graves' disease, either hyperthyroidism or ophthalmopathy (not recorded which). CDR3s include the opening cysteine and the closing phenylalanine or tryptophan. D genes are given only for firm matches. Where a row states a size, it is once, few, many or the class of an expanded clone; other rows omit it.

>TRBJ1-1|TRBV10-3|once|TRBD1
TGTGCCATCAGGGGGACAGGGGGTCCTTTCTTT
CAIRGTGGPFF
>TRBJ1-3|TRBV2|few|.
TGTGCCAGCACCGATCGAAACACCATATATTTT
CASTDRNTIYF
>TRBJ1-1|TRBV19|few|.
TGTGCCAGTAGTATCATAGGTCGGGGTACTGAAGCTTTCTTT
CASSIIGRGTEAFF
>TRBJ1-5|TRBV6-5|.|.
TGTGCCAGCAGGGTCGATTATAGCAATCAGCCCCAGCATTTT
CASRVDYSNQPQHF
>TRBJ1-2|TRBV6-5|.|TRBD1
TGTGCCAGCAGTTCGACAGGGGAGGCTAACTATGGCTACACCTTC
CASSSTGEANYGYTF
>TRBJ2-6|TRBV7-3|many|TRBD1
TGTGCCAGCAGCATACCAGGGGGCTCTGGGGCCAACGTCCTGACTTTC
CASSIPGGSGANVLTF
>TRBJ1-4|TRBV7-6|few|.
TGTGCCAGCAGCTTAGGGTCGGGAAATGAAAAACTGTTTTTT
CASSLGSGNEKLFF
>TRBJ2-5|TRBV5-1|few|.
TGCGCCAGCAGCTTGGACGGGCAGCTCCAAGAGACCCAGTACTTC
CASSLDGQLQETQYF
>TRBJ2-7|TRBV7-9|.|.
TGTGCCAGCAGTTTCGACGGGGTAGAGAGAGATTACGAGCAGTACTTC
CASSFDGVERDYEQYF
>TRBJ1-2|TRBV12-3/TRBV12-4|.|.
TGTGCCAGCAGTCTGTACAGGGTTTTTGCCTATGGCTACACCTTC
CASSLYRVFAYGYTF
>TRBJ1-6|TRBV2|.|TRBD1
TGTGCCAGCAGAGGGGGCAGTTTCTCACCCCTCCACTTT
CASRGGSFSPLHF
>TRBJ1-2|TRBV20-1|.|.
TGCAGTGCTGCCCCGGACACGGCGAGCTATGGCTACACCTTC
CSAAPDTASYGYTF
>TRBJ1-4|TRBV6-5|few|.
TGTGCCAGCAGTTACACGAGGGGAATTGAAAAACTGTTTTTT
CASSYTRGIEKLFF
>TRBJ1-1|TRBV6-5|many|.
TGTGCCAGCAGTACAGGGAGCACTGAAGCTTTCTTT
CASSTGSTEAFF
>TRBJ2-2|TRBV2|.|.
TGTGCCAGCAGCCCCCGGGGTAGGGTGAACACCGGGGAGCTGTTTTTT
CASSPRGRVNTGELFF
>TRBJ1-2|TRBV6-5|many|TRBD1
TGTGCCAGCAGAGGACAGGGGAACTATGGCTACACCTTC
CASRGQGNYGYTF
>TRBJ2-5|TRBV20-1|.|TRBD2
TGCAGCGGGAGGGCCCTTGAGACCCAGTACTTC
CSGRALETQYF
>TRBJ1-2|TRBV25-1|few|.
TGTGCCAGCAGTACACCCCGCAGGTGGGGAGTCGCTAACTATGGCTACACCTTC
CASSTPRRWGVANYGYTF
>TRBJ1-2|TRBV25-1|.|.
TGTGCCAGCGTTGAAAAGTACGCACAGGGACCCCTTGGTGGCTACACCTTC
CASVEKYAQGPLGGYTF
>TRBJ1-2|TRBV10-2|many|.
TGCGCCAGCAGTGAGCTAGGGTGGTATGGCTACACCTTC
CASSELGWYGYTF
>TRBJ1-2|TRBV7-1|.|.
TGTGCCAGCAGCGTCGGGGGGGTCGCTAACTATGGCTACACCTTC
CASSVGGVANYGYTF
>TRBJ1-4|TRBV7-9|.|.
TGTGCCAGCAGCATTGGGGACACGCGTGAAAAACTGTTTTTT
CASSIGDTREKLFF
>TRBJ1-5|TRBV24-1|many|TRBD1
TGTGCCACCAGTTACAGGGGGGACCAGCCCCAGCATTTT
CATSYRGDQPQHF
>TRBJ1-6|TRBV2|.|.
TGTGCCAGCGAACGGCAGGGAGCGGATCAGCCCCTCCACTTT
CASERQGADQPLHF
>TRBJ2-5|TRBV20-1|.|.
TGCAGCCCCGCAGGACGAGAGACCCAGTACTTC
CSPAGRETQYF
>TRBJ1-1|TRBV29-1|.|.
TGCAGCGTTGACGGGGGCAGGGGAATGAACACTGAAGCTTTCTTT
CSVDGGRGMNTEAFF
>TRBJ2-5|TRBV7-2|.|.
TGTGCCAGCAGCCGTGTTGGGAGTCAGCCCCAGTACTTC
CASSRVGSQPQYF
>TRBJ2-2|TRBV15|many|.
TGTGCCACCAGCAGAGATCGTCTAGCAGAGAACACCGGGGAGCTGTTTTTT
CATSRDRLAENTGELFF
>TRBJ1-4|TRBV6-1|few|TRBD1
TGTGCCAGCAGTCTTTCAGGGGGCGATGAAAAACTGTTTTTT
CASSLSGGDEKLFF
>TRBJ1-3|TRBV29-1|many|TRBD1
TGCAGCGTTGATGTACAGGGGGCTGGAAACACCATATATTTT
CSVDVQGAGNTIYF
>TRBJ1-6|TRBV12-3/TRBV12-4|.|.
TGTGCCAGCACTCTCGGGGATTCACCCCTCCACTTT
CASTLGDSPLHF
>TRBJ2-3|TRBV7-8|.|TRBD1
TGTGCCAGCAGCTTAGCTGGTGGGACAGGAATCACAGATACGCAGTATTTT
CASSLAGGTGITDTQYF